The text below deals with one T cell receptor beta chain. V was cut by 5 bases and J by 1 base, with 16 bases left in between. CDR3 length equals 15 residues. Germline V CDR1 and CDR2: SGHNT, YYREEE (reference sequence). These data are taken from a study of blood T cell repertoires in COVID-19. Only in-frame clones appear in the TCRdb table, and some are missing; sequencing was by immunoSEQ multiplex PCR. The table lists approximately 350,000 clones, approximately 86% of them singletons, with roughly 7.2% in the top ten. Seattle's enrolled individuals joined amid active infection and were then monitored longitudinally.

The V call is TRBV5-4, the J call TRBJ2-7; tentatively, D is TRBD2 (5 bases). Sequenced sample: peripheral blood. The sequence was obtained from a woman aged 55-75 years with COVID-19, enrolled during active disease. CDR3 bases: TGTGCCAGCAGGGACTCGGGGAGAGCTTCCTACGAGCAGTACTTC. This codes for CASRDSGRASYEQYF. Filled out from reference TRBV5-4 and TRBJ2-7, the complete variable domain reads ETGVTQSPTHLIKTRGQQVTLRCSSQSGHNTVSWYQQALGQGPQFIFQYYREEENGRGNFPPRFSGLQFPNYSSELNVNALELDDSALYLCASRDSGRASYEQYFGPGTRLTVT.